The rows below give T cell receptor beta chains drawn from one sample of a study of T cells after yellow fever vaccination. TCRdb ran MiXCR on the 5' RACE reads and lists one entry per CDR3 protein. The profile shows 550,000 or so distinct CDR3 sequences, 15% to 20% of them singletons. The sequenced sample was PBMCs, obtained 15 days after the yellow fever booster vaccination. The origin of the receptors is a man aged 30-40 years who received the YFV17D yellow fever vaccine. Both conserved end residues are part of each CDR3. The order of the fields is D gene, clone size, V gene, J gene, CDR3 protein, CDR3 DNA. A D gene is named only where the DNA matches it firmly. The size entry is marked missing in some rows and otherwise reads once, few, many or a size class.

d_call: -; clone_size: few; v_call: TRBV29-1; j_call: TRBJ1-5; cdr3_aa: CSVEDQEGQPQHF; cdr3_nt: TGCAGCGTTGAAGATCAGGAGGGGCAGCCCCAGCATTTT
d_call: -; clone_size: once; v_call: TRBV4-3; j_call: TRBJ1-5; cdr3_aa: CASSQHGKAKSPQHF; cdr3_nt: TGCGCCAGCAGCCAACATGGAAAAGCCAAATCGCCCCAGCATTTT
d_call: -; clone_size: many; v_call: TRBV20-1; j_call: TRBJ2-1; cdr3_aa: CSGGGDSPYNEQFF; cdr3_nt: TGCAGTGGAGGGGGGGACAGCCCATACAATGAGCAGTTCTTC
d_call: -; clone_size: many; v_call: TRBV12-3/TRBV12-4; j_call: TRBJ2-3; cdr3_aa: CASSFWGADTQYF; cdr3_nt: TGTGCCAGCAGTTTTTGGGGTGCAGATACGCAGTATTTT
d_call: TRBD2; clone_size: -; v_call: TRBV7-6; j_call: TRBJ2-3; cdr3_aa: CASSALAGEADTQYF; cdr3_nt: TGTGCCAGCAGCGCCTTAGCGGGAGAAGCCGATACGCAGTATTTT
d_call: TRBD1; clone_size: -; v_call: TRBV6-5; j_call: TRBJ2-1; cdr3_aa: CASSYSRTGVYNEQFF; cdr3_nt: TGTGCCAGCAGTTACTCCAGGACAGGGGTCTACAATGAGCAGTTCTTC
d_call: -; clone_size: -; v_call: TRBV12-3/TRBV12-4; j_call: TRBJ2-7; cdr3_aa: CASALGPGTYEQYF; cdr3_nt: TGTGCCAGCGCCTTGGGCCCGGGAACCTACGAGCAGTACTTC
d_call: TRBD1; clone_size: few; v_call: TRBV5-1; j_call: TRBJ2-5; cdr3_aa: CASSRRGQETQYF; cdr3_nt: TGCGCCAGCAGCCGCAGGGGGCAAGAGACCCAGTACTTC
d_call: -; clone_size: -; v_call: TRBV3-1; j_call: TRBJ2-5; cdr3_aa: CASSNNNQETQYF; cdr3_nt: TGTGCCAGCAGCAACAACAACCAAGAGACCCAGTACTTC
d_call: -; clone_size: few; v_call: TRBV28; j_call: TRBJ2-3; cdr3_aa: CASSPLGMHTQYF; cdr3_nt: TGTGCCAGCAGCCCCCTCGGTATGCATACGCAGTATTTT
d_call: -; clone_size: few; v_call: TRBV11-3; j_call: TRBJ2-7; cdr3_aa: CASSPRDRPYEQYF; cdr3_nt: TGTGCCAGCAGCCCCCGGGACCGACCCTACGAGCAGTACTTC
d_call: TRBD1; clone_size: many; v_call: TRBV7-2; j_call: TRBJ2-3; cdr3_aa: CASSLGDRAMADTQYF; cdr3_nt: TGTGCCAGCAGCTTAGGGGACAGGGCCATGGCAGATACGCAGTATTTT
d_call: TRBD1; clone_size: -; v_call: TRBV30; j_call: TRBJ1-1; cdr3_aa: CAGTGMPNTEAFF; cdr3_nt: TGTGCCGGGACAGGGATGCCGAACACTGAAGCTTTCTTT
d_call: -; clone_size: few; v_call: TRBV19; j_call: TRBJ2-5; cdr3_aa: CASSIAGTYQETQYF; cdr3_nt: TGTGCCAGTAGTATCGCGGGGACGTACCAAGAGACCCAGTACTTC
d_call: -; clone_size: few; v_call: TRBV29-1; j_call: TRBJ1-2; cdr3_aa: CSSSDSYGYTF; cdr3_nt: TGCAGCTCCTCGGACAGTTATGGCTACACCTTC
d_call: TRBD1; clone_size: few; v_call: TRBV20-1; j_call: TRBJ2-2; cdr3_aa: CSAPGMDRTGELFF; cdr3_nt: TGCAGTGCTCCGGGAATGGACAGGACCGGGGAGCTGTTTTTT
d_call: -; clone_size: -; v_call: TRBV12-3/TRBV12-4; j_call: TRBJ2-1; cdr3_aa: CASSLGGFFEQFF; cdr3_nt: TGTGCCAGCAGTTTAGGGGGGTTTTTTGAGCAGTTCTTC
d_call: -; clone_size: -; v_call: TRBV29-1; j_call: TRBJ2-3; cdr3_aa: CSVHQGGRGTDTQYF; cdr3_nt: TGCAGCGTCCACCAGGGGGGGAGAGGCACAGATACGCAGTATTTT
d_call: -; clone_size: many; v_call: TRBV12-3/TRBV12-4; j_call: TRBJ1-1; cdr3_aa: CASSRLLNTEAFF; cdr3_nt: TGTGCCAGCAGTCGACTGCTGAACACTGAAGCTTTCTTT
d_call: TRBD2; clone_size: -; v_call: TRBV11-2; j_call: TRBJ2-2; cdr3_aa: CASSKRLAGERGGNTGELFF; cdr3_nt: TGTGCCAGCAGCAAACGACTAGCGGGAGAGAGAGGAGGGAACACCGGGGAGCTGTTTTTT
d_call: TRBD1; clone_size: -; v_call: TRBV3-1; j_call: TRBJ2-2; cdr3_aa: CASSLRDRFYRELFF; cdr3_nt: TGTGCCAGCAGCCTGAGGGACAGATTTTATCGGGAGCTGTTTTTT